This paragraph covers one T cell receptor beta chain sequence. Its antigen is unknown. The data belong to a study of cytomegalovirus exposure and HLA in healthy donors. Sequenced by immunoSEQ multiplex PCR; TCRdb stores in-frame clones only, minus some. Among about 360,000 clones, approximately 90% were seen once, and the ten largest hold under 0.9%. Study-level results: The study labeled around 160 TCR beta chains cytomegalovirus-associated. TCR sequences were mostly rare, though some public TCRs occurred in many donors.

Trimming took 6 bases from V and 4 from J, leaving 12 bases between them. CDR1 and CDR2 from the germline V gene are SGHTA and FQGNSA. CDR3 length equals 13 residues. The donors were in the approximately 120-subject validation cohort, distinct from the 666-subject first cohort. The origin of this receptor is a woman between 18 and 30 years old in good health and CMV-seronegative. The rearrangement uses TRBV7-2 and TRBJ1-2; D unresolved. Material for sequencing was PBMCs. The CDR3 reads CASSFTDPYGYTF. In DNA form, the CDR3 reads TGTGCCAGCAGTTTCACAGATCCCTATGGCTACACCTTC.